This T cell receptor beta chain was identified during a study of blood T cell repertoires in COVID-19. As for the study in general: In each case, the material was cDNA or gDNA derived from T cells, B-cell-depleted T cells, or PBMCs.

The CDR3 sequence is 14 residues long. Looked up from germline, CDR1 is MGHDK and CDR2 is SYGVNS. The V segment lost 5 bases and the J segment 4 bases; nucleotides outside the gene matches: 7. This clone has a single count. Here immunoSEQ multiplex PCR was the method, and the copy in TCRdb shows in-frame clones only, minus some. The sample holds around 200,000 clones, over 75% seen once. Adults between roughly 18 and 100 years of age took part from fewer than 30 US areas. Donors were grouped by their self-reported clinical history. The clonotype was recovered from a middle-aged man who had recovered from COVID-19. This rearrangement joins TRBV25-1 to TRBJ1-2, with 7 positions matching TRBD1. The material sequenced was PBMCs or T cells enriched from blood (not recorded which). The CDR3 here is CASSPLGTVYGYTF. The DNA for the CDR3 is TGTGCCAGCAGTCCCCTGGGGACAGTCTATGGCTACACCTTC.